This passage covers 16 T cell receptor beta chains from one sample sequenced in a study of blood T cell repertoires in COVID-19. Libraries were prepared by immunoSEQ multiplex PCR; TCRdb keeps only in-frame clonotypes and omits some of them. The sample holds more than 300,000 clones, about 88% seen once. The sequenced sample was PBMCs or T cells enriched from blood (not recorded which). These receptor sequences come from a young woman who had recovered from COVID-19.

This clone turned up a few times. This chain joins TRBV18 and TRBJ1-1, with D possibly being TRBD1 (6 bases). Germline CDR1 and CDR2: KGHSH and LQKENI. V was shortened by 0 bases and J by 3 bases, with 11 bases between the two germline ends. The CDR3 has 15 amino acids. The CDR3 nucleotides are TGTGCCAGCTCACCACCTCAGGGGAGTGACACTGAAGCTTTCTTT. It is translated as CASSPPQGSDTEAFF.

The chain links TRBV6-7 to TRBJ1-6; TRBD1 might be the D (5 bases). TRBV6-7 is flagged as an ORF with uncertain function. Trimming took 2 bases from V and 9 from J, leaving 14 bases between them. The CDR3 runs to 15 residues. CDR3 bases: TGTGCCAGCAGTTACGCGACAGCGAAAGGTTCACCCCTCCACTTT. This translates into CASSYATAKGSPLHF.

DNA for the CDR3: TGTGCCAGTAGTAGGCGGGACAGGGAGTACGAGCAGTACTTC. Translating gives CASSRRDREYEQYF. This chain uses TRBV19 with TRBJ2-7, with TRBD1 matching 9 bases. J was trimmed by 4 bases and V by 4 bases; bases with no gene match: 5. There are 14 residues in the CDR3. Germline loops: CDR1 LNHDA, CDR2 SQIVND (reference sequence).

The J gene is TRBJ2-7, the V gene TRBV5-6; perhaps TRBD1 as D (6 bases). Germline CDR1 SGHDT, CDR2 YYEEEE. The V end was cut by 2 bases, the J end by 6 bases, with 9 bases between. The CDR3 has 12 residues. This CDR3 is CASSLQGREQYF. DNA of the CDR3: TGTGCCAGCAGCTTACAGGGTCGCGAGCAGTACTTC.

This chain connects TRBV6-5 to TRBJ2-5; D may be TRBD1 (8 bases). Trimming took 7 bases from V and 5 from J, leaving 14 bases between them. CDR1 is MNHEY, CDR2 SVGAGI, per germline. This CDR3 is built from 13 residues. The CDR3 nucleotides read TGTGCCAGCACCGTACAGGGGGGGGAGACCCAGTACTTC. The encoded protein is CASTVQGGETQYF.

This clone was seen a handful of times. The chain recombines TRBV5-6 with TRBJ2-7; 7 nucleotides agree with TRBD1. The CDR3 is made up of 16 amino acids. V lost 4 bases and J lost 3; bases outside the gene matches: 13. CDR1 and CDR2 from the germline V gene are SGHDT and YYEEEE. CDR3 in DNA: TGTGCCAGCAGCCGCGACAGGGAATCTTGGTACTACGAGCAGTACTTC. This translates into CASSRDRESWYYEQYF.

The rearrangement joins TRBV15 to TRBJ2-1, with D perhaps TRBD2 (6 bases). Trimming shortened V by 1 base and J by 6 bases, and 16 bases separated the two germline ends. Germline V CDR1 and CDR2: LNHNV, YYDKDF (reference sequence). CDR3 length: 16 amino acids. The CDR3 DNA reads TGTGCCACCAGCAGAGTTTTTGCGGGGCCAGTCAATGAGCAGTTCTTC. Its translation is CATSRVFAGPVNEQFF.

The CDR3 protein is CAIMRSSGGTDTQYF. CDR3 DNA: TGTGCCATCATGAGGTCTAGCGGGGGCACAGATACGCAGTATTTT. This chain uses TRBV10-3 with TRBJ2-3, with 9 nucleotides matching TRBD2. CDR1 is ENHRY and CDR2 is SYGVKD in the germline V gene. This CDR3 is built from 15 residues. Germline trimming cut 7 bases from V and 1 base from J; bases unmatched to any gene: 6.

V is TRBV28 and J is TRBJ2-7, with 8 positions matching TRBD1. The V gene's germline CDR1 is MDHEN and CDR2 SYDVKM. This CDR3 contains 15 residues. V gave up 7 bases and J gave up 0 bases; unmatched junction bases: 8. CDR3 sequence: CASTRQGKSSYEQYF. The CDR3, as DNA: TGTGCCAGCACCAGACAGGGGAAAAGCTCCTACGAGCAGTACTTC.

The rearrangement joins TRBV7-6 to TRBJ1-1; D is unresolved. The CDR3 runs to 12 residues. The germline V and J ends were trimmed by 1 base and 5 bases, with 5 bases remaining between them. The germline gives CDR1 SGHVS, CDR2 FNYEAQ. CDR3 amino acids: CASSLDTTEAFF. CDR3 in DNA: TGTGCCAGCAGCTTAGATACTACTGAAGCTTTCTTT.

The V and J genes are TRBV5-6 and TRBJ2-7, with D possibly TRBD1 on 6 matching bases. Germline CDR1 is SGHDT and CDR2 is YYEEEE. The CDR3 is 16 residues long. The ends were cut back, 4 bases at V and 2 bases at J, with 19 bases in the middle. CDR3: CASSGYVQGKPYEQYF. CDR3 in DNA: TGTGCCAGCAGCGGATACGTACAGGGTAAGCCCTACGAGCAGTACTTC.

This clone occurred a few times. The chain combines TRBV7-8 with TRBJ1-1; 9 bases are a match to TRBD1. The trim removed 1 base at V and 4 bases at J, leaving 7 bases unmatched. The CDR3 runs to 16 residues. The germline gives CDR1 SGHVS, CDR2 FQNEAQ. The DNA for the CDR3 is TGTGCCAGCAGCTTAGGGACAGGGGTTTGGGGCACTGAAGCTTTCTTT. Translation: CASSLGTGVWGTEAFF.

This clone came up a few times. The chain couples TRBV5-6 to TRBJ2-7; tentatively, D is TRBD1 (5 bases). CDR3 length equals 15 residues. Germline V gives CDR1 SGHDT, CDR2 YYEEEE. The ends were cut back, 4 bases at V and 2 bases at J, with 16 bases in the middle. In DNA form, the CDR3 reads TGTGCCAGCAGCCACTCCTTCGACAGACCCTACGAGCAGTACTTC. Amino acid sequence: CASSHSFDRPYEQYF.

The CDR3 sequence is CASSDGGALAYEQYF. Here the CDR3 DNA reads TGTGCCAGCAGCGACGGGGGGGCCTTGGCCTACGAGCAGTACTTC. The chain couples TRBV3-1 (or the pseudogene TRBV3-2) to TRBJ2-7; 8 bases line up with TRBD2. The CDR3 covers 15 residues. V was clipped by 5 bases and J by 2 bases; unmatched bases: 8. Looked up from germline, CDR1 is LGHDT and CDR2 is YNNKEL (reference sequence).

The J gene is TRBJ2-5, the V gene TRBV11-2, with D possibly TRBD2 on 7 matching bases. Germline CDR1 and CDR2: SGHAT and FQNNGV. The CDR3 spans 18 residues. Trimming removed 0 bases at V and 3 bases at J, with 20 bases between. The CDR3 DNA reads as TGTGCCAGCAGCTTAGATCAGTGGGGGGGCCGAAAAGAAGAGACCCAGTACTTC. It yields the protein CASSLDQWGGRKEETQYF. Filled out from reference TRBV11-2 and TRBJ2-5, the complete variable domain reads EAGVAQSPRYKIIEKRQSVAFWCNPISGHATLYWYQQILGQGPKLLIQFQNNGVVDDSQLPKDRFSAERLKGVDSTLKIQPAKLEDSAVYLCASSLDQWGGRKEETQYFGPGTRLLVL.

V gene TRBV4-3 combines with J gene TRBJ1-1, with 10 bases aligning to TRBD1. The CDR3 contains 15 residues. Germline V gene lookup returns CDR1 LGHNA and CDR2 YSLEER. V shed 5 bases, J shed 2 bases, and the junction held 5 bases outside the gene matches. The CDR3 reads CASSTRQGANTEAFF. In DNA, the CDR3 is TGCGCCAGCAGCACCCGACAGGGGGCTAACACTGAAGCTTTCTTT.